This TCR beta chain was identified in a study of blood T cell repertoires in COVID-19. On the study more broadly: Both acute and convalescent COVID-19 samples were obtained from the United States, Italy and Spain. In each case, the material was cDNA or gDNA derived from T cells, B-cell-depleted T cells, or PBMCs.

Trimming shortened V by 0 bases and J by 7 bases, and 9 bases separated the two germline ends. The germline V gene encodes CDR1 KGHSH and CDR2 LQKENI. The CDR3 spans 14 residues. Each participant's cohort was designated according to participant-reported clinical history. TCRdb keeps only in-frame clones here, not all; method: immunoSEQ multiplex PCR. The data hold around 370,000 clones, with more than 75% observed a single time. What was sequenced was PBMCs or T cells enriched from blood (not recorded which). The rearrangement uses TRBV18 and TRBJ1-4; unclear D gene. The TCR sequence derives from a woman younger than 35 who had recovered from COVID-19. CDR3 region: CASSPPTPREKLFF. The CDR3 DNA sequence: TGTGCCAGCTCACCACCGACTCCCCGTGAAAAACTGTTTTTT.